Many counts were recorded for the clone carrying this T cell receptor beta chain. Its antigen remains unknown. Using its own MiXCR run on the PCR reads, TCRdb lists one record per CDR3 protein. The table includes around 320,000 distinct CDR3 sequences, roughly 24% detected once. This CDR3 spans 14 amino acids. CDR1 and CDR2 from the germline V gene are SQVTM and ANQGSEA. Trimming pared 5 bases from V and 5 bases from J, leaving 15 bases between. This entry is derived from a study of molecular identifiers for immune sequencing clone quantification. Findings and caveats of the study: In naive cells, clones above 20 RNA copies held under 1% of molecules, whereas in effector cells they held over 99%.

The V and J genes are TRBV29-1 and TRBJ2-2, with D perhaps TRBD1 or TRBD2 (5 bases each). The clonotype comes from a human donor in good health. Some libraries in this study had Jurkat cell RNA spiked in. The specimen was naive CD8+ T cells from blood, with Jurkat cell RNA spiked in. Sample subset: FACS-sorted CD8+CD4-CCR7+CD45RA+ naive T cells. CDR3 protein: CSVLERDGTGELFF. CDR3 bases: TGCAGCGTTCTTGAACGGGACGGGACCGGGGAGCTGTTTTTT.